Reported below is one T cell receptor (beta chain). The protocol was immunoSEQ multiplex PCR, while the TCRdb copy is restricted to in-frame clones and leaves out a portion. The top ten hold about 3.2% of the sample, which has over 30,000 clones, roughly 80% seen once. V lost 0 bases and J lost 6; bases outside the gene matches: 9. Germline V CDR1 and CDR2: SGHVS, FQNEAQ. CDR3 length: 17 residues. These data belong to a study of PD-1 blockade in mismatch repair-deficient tumors. Sequenced here: PBMCs, sampled around 6 weeks after starting pembrolizumab. The TCR comes from an adult with mismatch repair-deficient cancer. V and J are TRBV7-8 and TRBJ1-5; 9 nucleotides match TRBD1. The CDR3, as DNA: TGTGCCAGCAGCTTAGCAGTGGTTTACAGGGGGCCTCAGCCCCAGCATTTT. Translation gives CASSLAVVYRGPQPQHF. Looking up the rest from reference TRBV7-8 and TRBJ1-5 gives the full variable domain: GAGVSQSPRYKVAKRGQDVALRCDPISGHVSLFWYQQALGQGPEFLTYFQNEAQLDKSGLPSDRFFAERPEGSVSTLKIQRTQQEDSAVYLCASSLAVVYRGPQPQHFGDGTRLSIL.